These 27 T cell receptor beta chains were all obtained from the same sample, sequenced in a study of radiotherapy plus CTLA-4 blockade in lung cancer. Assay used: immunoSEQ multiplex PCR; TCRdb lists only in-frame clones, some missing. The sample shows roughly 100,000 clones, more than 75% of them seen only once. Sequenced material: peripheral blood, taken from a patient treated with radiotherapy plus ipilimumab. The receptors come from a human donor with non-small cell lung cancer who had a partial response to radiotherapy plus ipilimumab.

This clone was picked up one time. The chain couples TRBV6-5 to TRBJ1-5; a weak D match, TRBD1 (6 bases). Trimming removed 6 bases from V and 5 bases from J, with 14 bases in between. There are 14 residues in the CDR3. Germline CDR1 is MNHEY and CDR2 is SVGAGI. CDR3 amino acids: CASRDRDNYQPQHF. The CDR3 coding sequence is TGTGCCAGCAGGGACCGGGACAATTATCAGCCCCAGCATTTT.

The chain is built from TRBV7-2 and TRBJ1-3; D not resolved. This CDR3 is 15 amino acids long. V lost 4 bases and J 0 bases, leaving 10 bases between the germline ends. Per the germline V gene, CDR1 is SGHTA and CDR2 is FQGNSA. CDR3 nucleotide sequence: TGTGCCAGCAGCTCCGGACTACTCTCTGGAAACACCATATATTTT. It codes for CASSSGLLSGNTIYF.

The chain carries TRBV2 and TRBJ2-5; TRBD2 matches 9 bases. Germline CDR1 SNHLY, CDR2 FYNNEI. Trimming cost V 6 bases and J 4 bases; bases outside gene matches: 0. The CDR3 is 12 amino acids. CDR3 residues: CASRLAGETQYF. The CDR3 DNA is TGTGCCAGCAGACTAGCGGGAGAGACCCAGTACTTC.

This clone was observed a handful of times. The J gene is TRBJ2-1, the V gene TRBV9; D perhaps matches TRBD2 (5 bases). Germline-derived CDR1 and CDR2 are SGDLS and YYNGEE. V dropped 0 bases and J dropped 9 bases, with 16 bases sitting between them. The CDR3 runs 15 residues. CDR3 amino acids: CASSVARSGGSEQFF. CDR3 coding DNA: TGTGCCAGCAGCGTAGCCAGGAGTGGAGGAAGTGAGCAGTTCTTC.

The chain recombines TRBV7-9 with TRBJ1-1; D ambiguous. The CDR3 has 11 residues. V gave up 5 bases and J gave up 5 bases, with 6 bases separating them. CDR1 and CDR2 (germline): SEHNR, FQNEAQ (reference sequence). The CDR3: CASSPGTEAFF. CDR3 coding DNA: TGTGCCAGCAGCCCCGGGACTGAAGCTTTCTTT.

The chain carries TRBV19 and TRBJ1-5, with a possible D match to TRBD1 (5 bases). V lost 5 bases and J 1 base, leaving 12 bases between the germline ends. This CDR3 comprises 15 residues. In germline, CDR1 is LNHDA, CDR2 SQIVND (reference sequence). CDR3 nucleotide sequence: TGTGCCAGTAGTTGGGGTTCAGGGAGCAATCAGCCCCAGCATTTT. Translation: CASSWGSGSNQPQHF.

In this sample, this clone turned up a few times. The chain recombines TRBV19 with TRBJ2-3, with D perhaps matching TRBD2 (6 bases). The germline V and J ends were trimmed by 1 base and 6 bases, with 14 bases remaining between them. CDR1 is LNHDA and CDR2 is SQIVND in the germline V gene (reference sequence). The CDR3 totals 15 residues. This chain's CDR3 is CASSIAFVGGDTQYF. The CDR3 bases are TGTGCCAGTAGTATAGCGTTTGTCGGGGGTGATACGCAGTATTTT. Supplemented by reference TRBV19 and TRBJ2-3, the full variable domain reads DGGITQSPKYLFRKEGQNVTLSCEQNLNHDAMYWYRQDPGQGLRLIYYSQIVNDFQKGDIAEGYSVSREKKESFPLTVTSAQKNPTAFYLCASSIAFVGGDTQYFGPGTRLTVL.

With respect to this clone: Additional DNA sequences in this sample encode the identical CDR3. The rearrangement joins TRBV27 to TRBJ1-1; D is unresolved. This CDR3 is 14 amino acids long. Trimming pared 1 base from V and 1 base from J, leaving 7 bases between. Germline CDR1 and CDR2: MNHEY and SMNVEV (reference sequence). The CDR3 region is CASSLFRGNTEAFF. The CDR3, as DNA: TGTGCCAGCAGTTTATTTCGAGGGAACACTGAAGCTTTCTTT.

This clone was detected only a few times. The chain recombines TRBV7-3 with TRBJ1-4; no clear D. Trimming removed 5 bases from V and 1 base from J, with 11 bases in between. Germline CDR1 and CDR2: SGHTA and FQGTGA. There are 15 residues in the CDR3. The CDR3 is CASSLPVGTNEKLFF. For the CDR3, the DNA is TGTGCCAGCAGCCTACCCGTTGGAACTAATGAAAAACTGTTTTTT.

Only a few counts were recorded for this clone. CDR3 DNA sequence: TGTGCCAGCAGAGTCCGGCCCACAGGTTTATTAACCGGGGAGCTGTTTTTT. Its protein product is CASRVRPTGLLTGELFF. V usage is TRBV7-2 and J usage is TRBJ2-2, with D possibly being TRBD1 (5 bases). V dropped 6 bases and J dropped 5 bases, with 22 bases sitting between them. CDR1 SGHTA and CDR2 FQGNSA come from the germline V gene. CDR3 length: 17 amino acids.

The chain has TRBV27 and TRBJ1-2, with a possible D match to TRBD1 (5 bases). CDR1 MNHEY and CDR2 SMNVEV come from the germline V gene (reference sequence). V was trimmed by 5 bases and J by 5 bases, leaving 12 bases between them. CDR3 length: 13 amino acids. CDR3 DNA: TGTGCCAGCAGTCCCATGGCAGGGTATGGCTACACCTTC. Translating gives CASSPMAGYGYTF.

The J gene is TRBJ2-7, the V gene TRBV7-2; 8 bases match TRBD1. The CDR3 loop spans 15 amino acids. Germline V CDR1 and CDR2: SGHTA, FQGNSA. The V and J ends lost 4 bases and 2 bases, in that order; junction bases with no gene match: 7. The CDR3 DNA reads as TGTGCCAGCAGCTCTGACAGGGGCCATACCTACGAGCAGTACTTC. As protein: CASSSDRGHTYEQYF.

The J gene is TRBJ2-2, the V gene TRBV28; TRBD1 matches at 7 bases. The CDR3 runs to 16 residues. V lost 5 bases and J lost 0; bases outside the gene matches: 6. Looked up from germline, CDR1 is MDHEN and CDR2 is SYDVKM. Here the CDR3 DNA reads TGTGCCAGCAGTCCGTGGACAGGCACGAACACCGGGGAGCTGTTTTTT. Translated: CASSPWTGTNTGELFF.

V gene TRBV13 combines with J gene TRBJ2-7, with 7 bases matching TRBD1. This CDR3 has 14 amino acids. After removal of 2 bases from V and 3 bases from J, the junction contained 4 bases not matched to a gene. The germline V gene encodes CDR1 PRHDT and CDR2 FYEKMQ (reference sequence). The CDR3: CASSLRQGDYEQYF. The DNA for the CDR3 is TGTGCCAGCAGCTTACGACAGGGAGACTACGAGCAGTACTTC. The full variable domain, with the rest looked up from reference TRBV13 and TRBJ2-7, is AAGVIQSPRHLIKEKRETATLKCYPIPRHDTVYWYQQGPGQDPQFLISFYEKMQSDKGSIPDRFSAQQFSDYHSELNMSSLELGDSALYFCASSLRQGDYEQYFGPGTRLTVT.

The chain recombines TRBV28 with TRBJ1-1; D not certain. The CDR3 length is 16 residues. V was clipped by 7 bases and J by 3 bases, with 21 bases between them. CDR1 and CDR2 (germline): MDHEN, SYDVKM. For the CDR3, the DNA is TGTGCCAGCAAATTCCCCGGGGAAGGGCGGGACACTGAAGCTTTCTTT. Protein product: CASKFPGEGRDTEAFF.

CDR3 sequence (DNA): TGTGCCAGCAGTATGGGACACAACTCTGGGGCCAACGTCCTGACTTTC. This translates into CASSMGHNSGANVLTF. This chain connects TRBV7-9 to TRBJ2-6, with a tentative D call TRBD1 (6 bases). Trimming pared 6 bases from V and 0 bases from J, leaving 12 bases between. Germline loops: CDR1 SEHNR, CDR2 FQNEAQ (reference sequence). The CDR3 runs 16 residues.

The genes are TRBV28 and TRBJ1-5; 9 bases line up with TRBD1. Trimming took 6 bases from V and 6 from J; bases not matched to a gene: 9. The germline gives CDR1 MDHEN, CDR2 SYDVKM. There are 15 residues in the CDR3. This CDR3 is CASRPGQGISQPQHF. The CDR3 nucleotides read TGTGCCAGCAGACCGGGACAGGGAATCAGTCAGCCCCAGCATTTT. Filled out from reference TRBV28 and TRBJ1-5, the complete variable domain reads DVKVTQSSRYLVKRTGEKVFLECVQDMDHENMFWYRQDPGLGLRLIYFSYDVKMKEKGDIPEGYSVSREKKERFSLILESASTNQTSMYLCASRPGQGISQPQHFGDGTRLSIL.

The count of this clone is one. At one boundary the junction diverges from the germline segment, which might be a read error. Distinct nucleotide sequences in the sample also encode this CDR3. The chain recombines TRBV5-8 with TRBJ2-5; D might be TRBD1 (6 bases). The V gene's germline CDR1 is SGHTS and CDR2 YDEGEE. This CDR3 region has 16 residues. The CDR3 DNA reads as TGTGCCAGCAGCTTTACCCTGGGGGACAACCAAGAGACTCAGTACTTC. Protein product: CASSFTLGDNQETQYF. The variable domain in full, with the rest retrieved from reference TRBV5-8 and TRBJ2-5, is EAGVTQSPTHLIKTRGQQATLRCSPISGHTSVYWYQQALGLGLQFLLWYDEGEERNRGNFPPRFSGRQFPNYSSELNVNALELEDSALYLCASSFTLGDNQETQYFGPGTRLLVL.

The CDR3 DNA is TGTGCCAGCTCACTATACACTATGACAGCCGATAATTCACCCCTCCACTTT. It translates to CASSLYTMTADNSPLHF. J is TRBJ1-6 and V is TRBV18; D may be TRBD1 (5 bases). Trimming cost V 4 bases and J 5 bases, with 18 bases left between them. This CDR3 has 17 residues. Per the germline V gene, CDR1 is KGHSH and CDR2 is LQKENI. The full variable domain, with the rest looked up from reference TRBV18 and TRBJ1-6, is NAGVMQNPRHLVRRRGQEARLRCSPMKGHSHVYWYRQLPEEGLKFMVYLQKENIIDESGMPKERFSAEFPKEGPSILRIQQVVRGDSAAYFCASSLYTMTADNSPLHFGNGTRLTVT.

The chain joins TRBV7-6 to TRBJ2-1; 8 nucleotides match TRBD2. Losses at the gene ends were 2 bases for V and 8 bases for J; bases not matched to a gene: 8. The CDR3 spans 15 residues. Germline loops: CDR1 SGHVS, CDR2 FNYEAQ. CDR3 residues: CASSLLSGGFYEQFF. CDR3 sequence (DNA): TGTGCCAGCAGCTTATTGTCGGGAGGGTTTTATGAGCAGTTCTTC.

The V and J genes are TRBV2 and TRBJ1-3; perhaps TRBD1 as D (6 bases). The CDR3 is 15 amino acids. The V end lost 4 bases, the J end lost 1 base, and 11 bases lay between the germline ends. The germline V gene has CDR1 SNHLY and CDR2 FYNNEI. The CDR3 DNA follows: TGTGCCAGCAGTGGACAGGCAGTATCTGGAAACACCATATATTTT. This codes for CASSGQAVSGNTIYF.

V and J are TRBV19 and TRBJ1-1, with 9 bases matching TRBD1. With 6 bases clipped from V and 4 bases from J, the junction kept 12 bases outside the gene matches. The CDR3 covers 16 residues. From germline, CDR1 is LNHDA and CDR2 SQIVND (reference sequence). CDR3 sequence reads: CASRTTGGLGPTEAFF. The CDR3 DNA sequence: TGTGCCAGTAGGACCACAGGGGGCTTAGGCCCCACTGAAGCTTTCTTT.

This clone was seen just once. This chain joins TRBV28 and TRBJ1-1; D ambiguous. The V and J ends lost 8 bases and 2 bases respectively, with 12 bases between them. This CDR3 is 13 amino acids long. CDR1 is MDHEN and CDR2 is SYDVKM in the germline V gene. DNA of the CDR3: TGTGCCAGCCGCTTTTCGGTCAACACTGAAGCTTTCTTT. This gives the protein CASRFSVNTEAFF.

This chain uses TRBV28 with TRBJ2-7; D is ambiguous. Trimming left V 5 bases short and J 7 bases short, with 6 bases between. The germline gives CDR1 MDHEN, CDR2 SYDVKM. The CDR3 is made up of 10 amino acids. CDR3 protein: CASSHQEQYF. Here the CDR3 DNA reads TGTGCCAGCAGTCATCAAGAGCAGTACTTC.

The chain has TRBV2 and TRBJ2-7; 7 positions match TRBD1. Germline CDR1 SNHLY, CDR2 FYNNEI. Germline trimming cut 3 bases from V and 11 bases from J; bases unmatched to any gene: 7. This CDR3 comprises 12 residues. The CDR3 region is CASSDPGTEEYF. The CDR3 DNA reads TGTGCCAGCAGTGACCCCGGGACAGAGGAGTACTTC.

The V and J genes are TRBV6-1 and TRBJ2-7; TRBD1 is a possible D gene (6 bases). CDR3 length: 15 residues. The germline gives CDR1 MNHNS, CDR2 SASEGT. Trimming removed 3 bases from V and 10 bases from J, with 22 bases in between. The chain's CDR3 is CASSDPLDSRWRQYF. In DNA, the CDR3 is TGTGCCAGCAGTGACCCTTTGGACAGTCGATGGCGACAGTACTTC.

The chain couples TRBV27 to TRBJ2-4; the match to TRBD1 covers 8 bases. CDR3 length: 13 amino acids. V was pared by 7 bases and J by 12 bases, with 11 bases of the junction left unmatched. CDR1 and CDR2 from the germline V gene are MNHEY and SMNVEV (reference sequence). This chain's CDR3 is CASTNSDRGTQYF. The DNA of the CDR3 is TGTGCCAGCACCAATAGCGACAGGGGAACTCAGTACTTC.